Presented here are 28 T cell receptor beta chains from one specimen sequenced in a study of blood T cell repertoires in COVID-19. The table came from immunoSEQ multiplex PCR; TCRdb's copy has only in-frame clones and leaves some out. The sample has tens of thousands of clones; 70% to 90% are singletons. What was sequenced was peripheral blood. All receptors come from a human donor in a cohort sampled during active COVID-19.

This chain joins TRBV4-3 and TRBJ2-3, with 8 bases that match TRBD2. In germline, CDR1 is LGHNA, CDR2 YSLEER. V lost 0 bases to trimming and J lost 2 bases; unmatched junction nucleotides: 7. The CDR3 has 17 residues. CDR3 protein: CASSQDRGGFTTDTQYF. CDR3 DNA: TGCGCCAGCAGCCAAGATCGCGGGGGGTTTACCACAGATACGCAGTATTTT.

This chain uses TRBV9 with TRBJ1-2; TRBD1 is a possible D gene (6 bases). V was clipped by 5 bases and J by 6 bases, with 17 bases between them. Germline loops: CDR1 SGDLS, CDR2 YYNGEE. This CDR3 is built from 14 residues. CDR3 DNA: TGTGCCAGCAGTGGATCAACAGGGAGAAATGGCTACACCTTC. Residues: CASSGSTGRNGYTF. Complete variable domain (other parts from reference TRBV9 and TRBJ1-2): DSGVTQTPKHLITATGQRVTLRCSPRSGDLSVYWYQQSLDQGLQFLIQYYNGEERAKGNILERFSAQQFPDLHSELNLSSLELGDSALYFCASSGSTGRNGYTFGSGTRLTVV.

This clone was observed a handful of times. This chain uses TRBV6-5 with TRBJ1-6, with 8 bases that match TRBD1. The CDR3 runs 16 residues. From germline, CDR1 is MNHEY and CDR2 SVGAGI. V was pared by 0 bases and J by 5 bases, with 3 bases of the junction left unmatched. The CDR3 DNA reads TGTGCCAGCAGTTACTCATGGACAGGGAATAATTCACCCCTCCACTTT. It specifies CASSYSWTGNNSPLHF.

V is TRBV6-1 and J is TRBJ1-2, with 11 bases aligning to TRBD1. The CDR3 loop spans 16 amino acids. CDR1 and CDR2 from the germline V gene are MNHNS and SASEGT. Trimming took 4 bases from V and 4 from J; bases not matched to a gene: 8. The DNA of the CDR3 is TGTGCCAGCAGTGGGGACAGGGGGTCGTTCGGCTATGGCTACACCTTC. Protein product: CASSGDRGSFGYGYTF.

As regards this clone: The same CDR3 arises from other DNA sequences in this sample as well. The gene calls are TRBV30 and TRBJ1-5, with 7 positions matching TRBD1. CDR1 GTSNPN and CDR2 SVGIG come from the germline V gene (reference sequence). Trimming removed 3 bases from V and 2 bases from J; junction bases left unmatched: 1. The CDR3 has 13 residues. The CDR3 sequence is CAWSGQGNQPQHF. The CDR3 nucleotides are TGTGCCTGGAGCGGACAGGGCAATCAGCCCCAGCATTTT.

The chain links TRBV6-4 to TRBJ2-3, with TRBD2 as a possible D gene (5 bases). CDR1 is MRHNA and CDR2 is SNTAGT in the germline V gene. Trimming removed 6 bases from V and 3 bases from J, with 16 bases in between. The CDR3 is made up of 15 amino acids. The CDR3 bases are TGTGCCAGCAGCGGGGAAATTAGTAGTACAGATACGCAGTATTTT. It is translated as CASSGEISSTDTQYF.

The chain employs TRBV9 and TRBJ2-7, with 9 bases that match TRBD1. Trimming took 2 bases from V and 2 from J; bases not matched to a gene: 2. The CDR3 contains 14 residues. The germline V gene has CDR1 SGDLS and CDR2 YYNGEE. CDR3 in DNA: TGTGCCAGCAGCGTGACAGGGGGTACCTACGAGCAGTACTTC. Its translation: CASSVTGGTYEQYF.

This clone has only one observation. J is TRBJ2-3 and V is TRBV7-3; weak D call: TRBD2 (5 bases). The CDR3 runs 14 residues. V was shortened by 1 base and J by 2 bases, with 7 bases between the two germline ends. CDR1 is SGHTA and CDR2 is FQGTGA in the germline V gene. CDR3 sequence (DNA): TGTGCCAGCAGCTTAAACGGGGTCACAGATACGCAGTATTTT. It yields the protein CASSLNGVTDTQYF.

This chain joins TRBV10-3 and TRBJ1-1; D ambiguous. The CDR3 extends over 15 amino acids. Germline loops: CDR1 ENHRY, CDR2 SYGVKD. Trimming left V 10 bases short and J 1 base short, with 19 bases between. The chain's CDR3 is CATRLTGPTNTEAFF. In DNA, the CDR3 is TGTGCCACCCGATTGACGGGTCCGACGAACACTGAAGCTTTCTTT.

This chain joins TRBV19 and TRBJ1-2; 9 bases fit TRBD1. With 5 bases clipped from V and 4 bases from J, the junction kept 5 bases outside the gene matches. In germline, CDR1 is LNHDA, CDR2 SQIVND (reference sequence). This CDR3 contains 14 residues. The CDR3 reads CASSPGTGTYGYTF. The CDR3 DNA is TGTGCCAGTAGTCCCGGGACAGGGACCTATGGCTACACCTTC.

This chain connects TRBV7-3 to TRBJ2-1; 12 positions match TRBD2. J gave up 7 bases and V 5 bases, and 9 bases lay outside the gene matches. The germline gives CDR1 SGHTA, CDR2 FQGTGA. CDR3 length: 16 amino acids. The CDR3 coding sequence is TGTGCCAGCAGCCACAAGACTAGCGGGAGATTAAATGAGCAGTTCTTC. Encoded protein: CASSHKTSGRLNEQFF.

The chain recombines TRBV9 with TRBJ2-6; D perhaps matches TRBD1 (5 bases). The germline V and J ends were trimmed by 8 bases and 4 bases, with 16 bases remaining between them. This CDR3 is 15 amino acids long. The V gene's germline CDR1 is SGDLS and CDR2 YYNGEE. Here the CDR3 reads CASTRTGSGANVLTF. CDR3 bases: TGTGCCAGTACTCGAACAGGATCCGGGGCCAACGTCCTGACTTTC.

This CDR3 is CASSRGSPETQYF. The CDR3 DNA reads TGTGCCAGCAGCAGGGGGTCCCCGGAGACCCAGTACTTC. The chain carries TRBV5-6 and TRBJ2-5; D is perhaps TRBD1 (6 bases). The CDR3 extends over 13 amino acids. Germline V gene lookup returns CDR1 SGHDT and CDR2 YYEEEE. The V and J ends lost 4 bases and 5 bases respectively, with 12 bases between them.

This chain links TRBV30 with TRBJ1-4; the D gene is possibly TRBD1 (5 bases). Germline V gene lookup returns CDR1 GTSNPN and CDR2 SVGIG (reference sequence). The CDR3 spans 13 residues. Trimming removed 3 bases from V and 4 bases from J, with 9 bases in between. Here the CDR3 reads CAWRRGINEKLFF. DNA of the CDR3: TGTGCCTGGAGAAGGGGAATTAATGAAAAACTGTTTTTT.

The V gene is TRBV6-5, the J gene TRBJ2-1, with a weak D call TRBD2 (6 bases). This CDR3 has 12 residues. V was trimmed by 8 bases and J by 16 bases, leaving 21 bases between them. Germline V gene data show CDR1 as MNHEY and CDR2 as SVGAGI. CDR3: CASRQAGGRQFF. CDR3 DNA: TGTGCCAGCCGCCAGGCCGGGGGACGACAATTCTTC.

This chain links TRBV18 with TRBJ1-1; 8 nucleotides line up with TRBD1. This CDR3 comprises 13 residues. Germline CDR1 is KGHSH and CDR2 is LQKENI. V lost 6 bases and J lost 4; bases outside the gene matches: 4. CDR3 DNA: TGTGCCAGCTCCCCGGACAGGGCCACTGAAGCTTTCTTT. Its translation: CASSPDRATEAFF.

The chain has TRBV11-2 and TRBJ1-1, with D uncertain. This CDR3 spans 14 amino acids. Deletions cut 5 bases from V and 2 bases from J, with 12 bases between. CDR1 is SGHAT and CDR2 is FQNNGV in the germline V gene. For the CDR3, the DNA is TGTGCCAGCAGCCAATCACCGGGAAACACTGAAGCTTTCTTT. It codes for CASSQSPGNTEAFF.

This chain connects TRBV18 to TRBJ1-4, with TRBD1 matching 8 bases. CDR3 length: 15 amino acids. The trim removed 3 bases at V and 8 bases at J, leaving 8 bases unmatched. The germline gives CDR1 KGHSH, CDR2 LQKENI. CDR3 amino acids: CASSPLGQGGEKLFF. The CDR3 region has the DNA TGTGCCAGCTCACCCCTCGGACAGGGAGGCGAAAAACTGTTTTTT.

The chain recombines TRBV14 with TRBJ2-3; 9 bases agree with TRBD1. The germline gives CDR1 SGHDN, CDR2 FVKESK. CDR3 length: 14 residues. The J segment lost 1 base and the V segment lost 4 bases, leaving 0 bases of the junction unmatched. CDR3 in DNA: TGTGCCAGCAGCCGGGACAGGGGCACAGATACGCAGTATTTT. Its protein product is CASSRDRGTDTQYF.

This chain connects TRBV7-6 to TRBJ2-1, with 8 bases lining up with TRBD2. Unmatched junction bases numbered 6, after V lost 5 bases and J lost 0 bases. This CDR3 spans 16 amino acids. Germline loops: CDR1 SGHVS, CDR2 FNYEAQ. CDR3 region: CASSILAASSYNEQFF. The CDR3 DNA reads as TGTGCCAGCAGCATACTAGCGGCAAGCTCCTACAATGAGCAGTTCTTC.

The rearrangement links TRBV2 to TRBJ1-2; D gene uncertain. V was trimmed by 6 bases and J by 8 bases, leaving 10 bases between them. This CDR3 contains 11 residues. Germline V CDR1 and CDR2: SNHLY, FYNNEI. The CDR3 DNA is TGTGCCAGCAGCAGAGGGCGCGGCTACACCTTC. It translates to CASSRGRGYTF. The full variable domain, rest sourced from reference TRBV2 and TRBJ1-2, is EPEVTQTPSHQVTQMGQEVILRCVPISNHLYFYWYRQILGQKVEFLVSFYNNEISEKSEIFDDQFSVERPDGSNFTLKIRSTKLEDSAMYFCASSRGRGYTFGSGTRLTVV.

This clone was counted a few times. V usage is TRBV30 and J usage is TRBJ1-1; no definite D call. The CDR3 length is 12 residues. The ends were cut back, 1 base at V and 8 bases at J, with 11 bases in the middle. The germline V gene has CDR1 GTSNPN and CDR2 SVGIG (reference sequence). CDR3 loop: CAWSGAASEAFF. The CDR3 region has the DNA TGTGCCTGGAGTGGGGCCGCATCAGAAGCTTTCTTT.

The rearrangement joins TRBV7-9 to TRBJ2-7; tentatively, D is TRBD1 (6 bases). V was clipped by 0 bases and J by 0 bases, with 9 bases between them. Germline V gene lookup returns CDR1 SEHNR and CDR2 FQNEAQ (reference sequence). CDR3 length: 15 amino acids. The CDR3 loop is CASSLAAGVSYEQYF. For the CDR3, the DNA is TGTGCCAGCAGCTTAGCCGCAGGGGTCTCCTACGAGCAGTACTTC.

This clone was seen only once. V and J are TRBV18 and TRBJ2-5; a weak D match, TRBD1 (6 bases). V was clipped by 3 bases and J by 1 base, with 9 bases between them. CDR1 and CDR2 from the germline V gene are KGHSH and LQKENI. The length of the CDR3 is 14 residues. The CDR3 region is CASSPGTSQETQYF. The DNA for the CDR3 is TGTGCCAGCTCACCCGGGACAAGCCAAGAGACCCAGTACTTC.

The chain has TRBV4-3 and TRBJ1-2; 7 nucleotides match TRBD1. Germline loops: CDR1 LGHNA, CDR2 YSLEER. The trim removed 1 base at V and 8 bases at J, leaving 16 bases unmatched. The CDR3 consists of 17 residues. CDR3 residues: CASSQAPAQQGSWGYTF. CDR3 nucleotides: TGCGCCAGCAGCCAAGCTCCCGCTCAACAGGGGTCATGGGGCTACACCTTC.

The CDR3 DNA sequence: TGTGCCAGGCAGAACGTTGGACAGGGGACTTTGGAGACCCAGTACTTC. It translates to CARQNVGQGTLETQYF. The chain employs TRBV30 and TRBJ2-5; 9 bases match TRBD1. Looked up from germline, CDR1 is GTSNPN and CDR2 is SVGIG (reference sequence). The J segment lost 5 bases and the V segment lost 8 bases, leaving 18 bases of the junction unmatched. The CDR3 has 16 amino acids. Filled out from reference TRBV30 and TRBJ2-5, the complete variable domain reads SQTIHQWPATLVQPVGSPLSLECTVEGTSNPNLYWYRQAAGRGLQLLFYSVGIGQISSEVPQNLSASRPQDRQFILSSKKLLLSDSGFYLCARQNVGQGTLETQYFGPGTRLLVL.

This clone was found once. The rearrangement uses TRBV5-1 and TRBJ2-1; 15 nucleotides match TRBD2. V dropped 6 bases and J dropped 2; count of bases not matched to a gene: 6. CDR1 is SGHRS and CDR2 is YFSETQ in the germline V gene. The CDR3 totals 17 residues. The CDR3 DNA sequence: TGCGCCAGCATTCCCGGGACTAGCGGGGGGCCCTACAATGAGCAGTTCTTC. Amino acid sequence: CASIPGTSGGPYNEQFF. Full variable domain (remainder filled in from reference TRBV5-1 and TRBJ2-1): KAGVTQTPRYLIKTRGQQVTLSCSPISGHRSVSWYQQTPGQGLQFLFEYFSETQRNKGNFPGRFSGRQFSNSRSEMNVSTLELGDSALYLCASIPGTSGGPYNEQFFGPGTRLTVL.

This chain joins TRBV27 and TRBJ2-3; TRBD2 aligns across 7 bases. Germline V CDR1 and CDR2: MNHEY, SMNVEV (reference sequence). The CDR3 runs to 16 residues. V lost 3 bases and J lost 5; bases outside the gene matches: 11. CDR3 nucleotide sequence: TGTGCCAGCAGTTTTGGGGGGGGGTCGATGGGAGATACGCAGTATTTT. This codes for CASSFGGGSMGDTQYF.